Each of the 25 T cell receptor beta chains below was sequenced from the same sample in a study of post-analysis software for immune sequencing data. Findings and caveats of the study: The study found TRBV5-6, TRBV5-1 and TRBV20-1 among about five TRBV segments more frequent in patients than controls.

These receptors lack a known antigen. Carried by the TCR beta cDNA libraries were unique molecular identifiers. TCRdb fed the PCR reads into MiXCR, producing one record per CDR3 protein. The sample holds approximately 730,000 distinct CDR3 sequences, 30% seen once. Sequenced input: blood. These receptors were taken from a girl aged 10 to 17 with multiple sclerosis.

V usage is TRBV15 and J usage is TRBJ2-1; D is unresolved. This CDR3 comprises 16 residues. Germline V CDR1 and CDR2: LNHNV, YYDKDF (reference sequence). Trimming removed 1 base from V and 6 bases from J, with 16 bases in between. CDR3 bases: TGTGCCACCAGCAGAGGCTCCGTCGCAGCCCGCAATGAGCAGTTCTTC. Translated: CATSRGSVAARNEQFF.

This clonotype has more than one count but fewer than ten. The chain uses TRBV15 and TRBJ2-1; D might be TRBD2 (6 bases). CDR1 is LNHNV and CDR2 is YYDKDF in the germline V gene (reference sequence). Deletions cut 7 bases from V and 6 bases from J, with 13 bases between. The CDR3 loop spans 13 amino acids. Here the CDR3 DNA reads TGTGCCACCACCGGGAGCCAAGCCAATGAGCAGTTCTTC. Translating gives CATTGSQANEQFF.

CDR3 nucleotides: TGTGCCAGCAGTTCGGACAGGGGGCTTGAGCGTGGTGGCTACACCTTC. It specifies CASSSDRGLERGGYTF. V gene TRBV27 combines with J gene TRBJ1-2; 11 nucleotides agree with TRBD1. Looked up from germline, CDR1 is MNHEY and CDR2 is SMNVEV (reference sequence). Unmatched junction bases numbered 11, after V lost 4 bases and J lost 7 bases. This CDR3 is 16 amino acids long.

The chain uses TRBV3-1 and TRBJ1-5; a weak D match, TRBD1 (6 bases). CDR1 is LGHDT, CDR2 YNNKEL, per germline (reference sequence). The CDR3 has 14 residues. The ends were cut back, 0 bases at V and 6 bases at J, with 9 bases in the middle. The CDR3 nucleotides are TGTGCCAGCAGCCAAGATAGGGGGGGTCAGCCCCAGCATTTT. Amino acid sequence: CASSQDRGGQPQHF.

Comment on this clonotype: A much larger clone differs by one base, so this may be a read error. The chain joins TRBV6-1 to TRBJ2-7, with a tentative D call TRBD2 (6 bases). Germline V gene data show CDR1 as MNHNS and CDR2 as SASEGT. This CDR3 region has 13 residues. The ends were cut back, 7 bases at V and 2 bases at J, with 12 bases in the middle. The CDR3 region has the DNA TGTGCCAGCATGGTCGCGGGAACCTACGAGCAGTACTTC. Translated: CASMVAGTYEQYF.

This clonotype was counted a few times. The CDR3 DNA is TGTGCCATCAGTGAGAACTATGGCTACACCTTC. This translates into CAISENYGYTF. The chain links TRBV10-3 to TRBJ1-2; D uncertain. This CDR3 has 11 amino acids. CDR1 and CDR2 (germline): ENHRY, SYGVKD. Trimming removed 2 bases at V and 2 bases at J, with 0 bases between.

This clonotype was seen more than once but under ten times. The chain couples TRBV24-1 to TRBJ2-1; D uncertain. Germline assignment: CDR1 KGHDR and CDR2 SFDVKD. V lost 0 bases and J lost 9, with 8 bases in between. The CDR3 contains 13 residues. Here the CDR3 reads CATSDLGRAEQFF. CDR3 DNA sequence: TGTGCCACCAGTGATTTGGGCCGGGCTGAGCAGTTCTTC.

This clonotype was detected a few times. The chain recombines TRBV20-1 with TRBJ2-5; no clear D gene. The CDR3 loop spans 15 amino acids. Trimming removed 5 bases at V and 9 bases at J, with 25 bases between. Looked up from germline, CDR1 is DFQATT and CDR2 is SNEGSKA (reference sequence). Written as DNA, the CDR3 is TGCAGTGCTCCCCCCGCACCGAGTAGTAATAGGGCCCAGTACTTC. Amino acids: CSAPPAPSSNRAQYF.

This sequence joins TRBV4-3 and TRBJ2-1; D gene ambiguous. The ends were cut back, 0 bases at V and 1 base at J, with 10 bases in the middle. The CDR3 runs to 16 residues. Germline CDR1 and CDR2: LGHNA and YSLEER. The CDR3 protein is CASSQDRAGSYNEQFF. The CDR3 nucleotides read TGCGCCAGCAGCCAAGATAGGGCTGGATCCTACAATGAGCAGTTCTTC.

This rearrangement joins TRBV7-2 to TRBJ2-4, with D possibly being TRBD1 (7 bases). V dropped 4 bases and J dropped 8 bases, with 27 bases sitting between them. Germline CDR1 and CDR2: SGHTA and FQGNSA. The CDR3 sequence is 18 residues long. DNA for the CDR3: TGTGCCAGCAGCTCTAGGAGGGTTTGGGACAGCGCGTGGGACATTCAGTACTTC. It is translated as CASSSRRVWDSAWDIQYF.

This clonotype was counted between two and nine times. The V and J genes are TRBV6-5 and TRBJ2-7; 9 nucleotides line up with TRBD2. V dropped 5 bases and J dropped 3; count of bases not matched to a gene: 2. From germline, CDR1 is MNHEY and CDR2 SVGAGI. CDR3 length: 13 amino acids. In nucleotides, the CDR3 is TGTGCCAGCAGTAGCGGGAGGTTCTACGAGCAGTACTTC. It encodes CASSSGRFYEQYF.

This clonotype showed up just once. This sequence joins TRBV6-2 or TRBV6-3 and TRBJ2-1, with TRBD2 identical over 9 bases. V dropped 2 bases and J dropped 5; count of bases not matched to a gene: 7. This CDR3 is 16 amino acids long. The germline gives CDR1 MNHEY, CDR2 SVGEGT. Here the CDR3 reads CASSYPTSGLDNEQFF. CDR3 nucleotide sequence: TGTGCCAGCAGTTACCCGACTAGCGGATTAGACAATGAGCAGTTCTTC.

This chain links TRBV11-2 with TRBJ2-1; D call uncertain. The ends were cut back, 5 bases at V and 2 bases at J, with 7 bases in the middle. CDR1 and CDR2 from the germline V gene are SGHAT and FQNNGV. The CDR3 covers 13 residues. CDR3 DNA sequence: TGTGCCAGCAGCGATCGGACCTACAATGAGCAGTTCTTC. Amino acid sequence: CASSDRTYNEQFF.

This clonotype showed up just a few times. This chain joins TRBV15 and TRBJ2-5, with 8 bases that match TRBD1. CDR1 LNHNV and CDR2 YYDKDF come from the germline V gene (reference sequence). The CDR3 consists of 15 residues. J lost 3 bases, V lost 1 base, and 4 bases had no gene match. DNA of the CDR3: TGTGCCACCAGCAGAGGCGGACAGGGCAAAGAGACCCAGTACTTC. Its protein product is CATSRGGQGKETQYF.

The table lists this clonotype with a few counts. The chain recombines TRBV10-1 with TRBJ2-3; a possible D gene is TRBD1 (6 bases). Trimming removed 6 bases at V and 3 bases at J, with 10 bases between. Germline V CDR1 and CDR2: WNHNN, SYGVQD (reference sequence). This CDR3 region has 13 residues. CDR3 protein: CASRDRVTDTQYF. The CDR3, as DNA: TGCGCCAGCAGGGACAGAGTGACAGATACGCAGTATTTT.

The J gene is TRBJ1-5, the V gene TRBV24-1, with 8 nucleotides matching TRBD1. Trimming took 3 bases from V and 1 from J; bases not matched to a gene: 4. The germline V gene encodes CDR1 KGHDR and CDR2 SFDVKD. There are 16 residues in the CDR3. Here the CDR3 reads CATSDPTGDSNQPQHF. Here the CDR3 DNA reads TGTGCCACCAGTGATCCGACAGGGGACAGCAATCAGCCCCAGCATTTT.

J is TRBJ1-1 and V is TRBV5-1; D remains unclear. CDR1 is SGHRS and CDR2 is YFSETQ in the germline V gene. The CDR3 is 13 residues long. V gave up 2 bases and J gave up 1 base, with 6 bases separating them. CDR3 nucleotides: TGCGCCAGCAGCTTATGGCAGAACACTGAAGCTTTCTTT. Protein: CASSLWQNTEAFF.

The rearrangement joins TRBV20-1 to TRBJ2-7, with TRBD2 identical over 9 bases. Germline V lookup: CDR1 DFQATT, CDR2 SNEGSKA (reference sequence). CDR3 length: 16 residues. Trimming at V came to 0 bases and at J to 3 bases, leaving 9 bases not matched to a gene. The CDR3 spells CSARDIWTSEDYEQYF. The CDR3 bases are TGCAGTGCTAGAGATATATGGACTAGCGAGGACTACGAGCAGTACTTC.

The chain recombines TRBV12-3 or TRBV12-4 with TRBJ1-5; D is perhaps TRBD1 (6 bases). Trimming left V 6 bases short and J 13 bases short, with 19 bases between. The CDR3 is 13 residues long. The DNA of the CDR3 is TGTGCCAGCAGCCATAACCCGACAGGCCGGCAGCATTTT. Its translation is CASSHNPTGRQHF.

This clonotype occurred many times. The V and J genes are TRBV9 and TRBJ1-2; no definite D call. The V and J ends lost 5 bases and 7 bases respectively, with 0 bases between them. Germline lookup yields CDR1 SGDLS and CDR2 YYNGEE. CDR3 length equals 8 residues. The CDR3 here is CASSGYTF. CDR3 coding DNA: TGTGCCAGCAGTGGCTACACCTTC.

The V call is TRBV20-1, the J call TRBJ2-7; 7 positions match TRBD2. In germline, CDR1 is DFQATT, CDR2 SNEGSKA (reference sequence). The trim removed 6 bases at V and 1 base at J, leaving 6 bases unmatched. The CDR3 length is 13 residues. DNA for the CDR3: TGCAGTGCAGAGCGGGACGGATCCTACGAGCAGTACTTC. This translates into CSAERDGSYEQYF.

The chain has TRBV5-1 and TRBJ1-1; 7 positions agree with TRBD1. Trimming cost V 1 base and J 0 bases; bases outside gene matches: 6. CDR1 is SGHRS, CDR2 YFSETQ, per germline. The CDR3 covers 16 residues. CDR3 sequence (DNA): TGCGCCAGCAGCTTGCAACCGGGACAGATGAACACTGAAGCTTTCTTT. Encoded protein: CASSLQPGQMNTEAFF.

The chain links TRBV6-1 to TRBJ1-1; TRBD1 might be the D (5 bases). The CDR3 runs to 14 residues. Per the germline V gene, CDR1 is MNHNS and CDR2 is SASEGT. Between the trimmed V and J ends, which lost 10 bases and 5 bases, there was a span of 20 bases. CDR3 residues: CATRYQGRETEAFF. The CDR3 DNA is TGTGCCACCCGTTACCAGGGAAGGGAAACTGAAGCTTTCTTT.

The gene calls are TRBV29-1 and TRBJ2-3; tentatively, D is TRBD2 (5 bases). In germline, CDR1 is SQVTM, CDR2 ANQGSEA. The V end was cut by 3 bases, the J end by 6 bases, with 16 bases between. This CDR3 region has 14 residues. The CDR3 loop reads CSVESRARVDTQYF. In nucleotides, the CDR3 is TGCAGCGTTGAGAGCCGGGCGCGGGTCGATACGCAGTATTTT.

Points on this clonotype: The junction and the germline gene differ at one end; a read error may be behind it. V is TRBV20-1 and J is TRBJ1-5, with 12 bases fitting TRBD1. CDR3 length: 16 residues. Germline CDR1 DFQATT, CDR2 SNEGSKA (reference sequence). The CDR3 here is CGARPAGQGANQPQHF. In DNA form, the CDR3 reads TGCGGTGCTAGACCCGCGGGACAGGGGGCGAATCAGCCCCAGCATTTT.